The 10 T cell receptor beta chains below all came from one sample that was sequenced in a study of cytomegalovirus exposure and HLA in healthy donors. Only in-frame clones appear in the TCRdb table, and some are missing; sequencing was by immunoSEQ multiplex PCR. The sample has some 100,000 clones, 86% seen once; the top ten hold nearly 5%. The specimen sequenced was PBMCs. All receptors come from a man younger than 30 in good health and CMV-seronegative.

This clone was detected only once. The J gene is TRBJ1-5, the V gene TRBV7-9; TRBD1 matches 10 bases. Germline CDR1 reads SEHNR; CDR2 reads FQNEAQ (reference sequence). V gave up 4 bases and J gave up 7 bases; unmatched junction bases: 10. The CDR3 is 16 residues long. CDR3 residues: CASSSGTGTGEQPQHF. The DNA for the CDR3 is TGTGCCAGCAGCTCCGGGACCGGGACAGGGGAACAGCCCCAGCATTTT.

This sequence joins TRBV27 and TRBJ1-5; 8 nucleotides line up with TRBD1. The germline CDR1 and CDR2 sequences are MNHEY and SMNVEV (reference sequence). With V trimmed by 4 bases and J by 2 bases, 13 bases remained unmatched. This CDR3 contains 18 residues. As DNA, the CDR3 is TGTGCCAGCAGTTCCCTGAGGACAGGGACTATTGGCAATCAGCCCCAGCATTTT. It yields the protein CASSSLRTGTIGNQPQHF.

The genes are TRBV6-1 and TRBJ2-7; D is perhaps TRBD2 (7 bases). The CDR3 totals 13 residues. The V end was cut by 10 bases, the J end by 3 bases, with 16 bases between. Germline V gene data show CDR1 as MNHNS and CDR2 as SASEGT. CDR3 DNA sequence: TGTGCCACCCGCGGGGGCAGGGTCTACGAGCAGTACTTC. It yields the protein CATRGGRVYEQYF.

The rearrangement joins TRBV2 to TRBJ1-2; the D gene is possibly TRBD1 (5 bases). Germline V lookup: CDR1 SNHLY, CDR2 FYNNEI. The CDR3 contains 15 residues. Trimming took 3 bases from V and 4 from J, leaving 15 bases between them. The CDR3 is CASSDGGGYSYGYTF. The CDR3 DNA sequence: TGTGCCAGCAGTGACGGGGGGGGGTATAGCTATGGCTACACCTTC.

This sequence joins TRBV30 and TRBJ1-6, with TRBD1 as a possible D gene (5 bases). V lost 0 bases to trimming and J lost 10 bases, with 13 bases between them. The length of the CDR3 is 14 residues. From germline, CDR1 is GTSNPN and CDR2 SVGIG (reference sequence). This CDR3 is CAWSVSGRGSPLHF. The DNA for the CDR3 is TGTGCCTGGAGTGTATCAGGGCGGGGCTCACCCCTCCACTTT.

This clone was detected a few times. This sequence joins TRBV4-2 and TRBJ2-7; TRBD2 is a possible D gene (6 bases). Germline CDR1 is LGHNA and CDR2 is YNFKEQ. The CDR3 extends over 16 amino acids. V lost 0 bases, J lost 0 bases, and 12 bases lay in between. CDR3 amino acids: CASSQEWEEGSYEQYF. Here the CDR3 DNA reads TGTGCCAGCAGCCAAGAATGGGAGGAGGGCTCCTACGAGCAGTACTTC.

The J gene is TRBJ2-3, the V gene TRBV10-2; TRBD2 matches at 7 bases. The CDR3 spans 15 residues. Trimming removed 3 bases from V and 0 bases from J; junction bases left unmatched: 3. Germline V gene sequence: CDR1 WSHSY, CDR2 SAAADI. DNA of the CDR3: TGCGCCAGCAGTGAACCTAGCGGAAGCACAGATACGCAGTATTTT. This sequence encodes CASSEPSGSTDTQYF.

J is TRBJ1-1 and V is TRBV30; D uncertain. The CDR3 totals 13 residues. Looked up from germline, CDR1 is GTSNPN and CDR2 is SVGIG (reference sequence). Trimming pared 5 bases from V and 2 bases from J, leaving 12 bases between. CDR3 region: CAWGSGINTEAFF. The CDR3 DNA reads as TGTGCCTGGGGTTCGGGGATTAACACTGAAGCTTTCTTT.

The chain has TRBV5-1 and TRBJ1-5, with D hard to call. The CDR3 is 15 residues long. CDR1 is SGHRS and CDR2 is YFSETQ in the germline V gene. Deletions cut 0 bases from V and 0 bases from J, with 7 bases between. CDR3 residues: CASSLDGYSNQPQHF. The CDR3 DNA is TGCGCCAGCAGCTTGGACGGGTATAGCAATCAGCCCCAGCATTTT.

This chain uses TRBV6-5 with TRBJ1-5; weak D call: TRBD1 (5 bases). V dropped 4 bases and J dropped 1 base, with 8 bases sitting between them. Germline V CDR1 and CDR2: MNHEY, SVGAGI. The CDR3 extends over 14 amino acids. CDR3 residues: CASSSQESNQPQHF. In DNA form, the CDR3 reads TGTGCCAGCAGTTCACAGGAGAGCAATCAGCCCCAGCATTTT.